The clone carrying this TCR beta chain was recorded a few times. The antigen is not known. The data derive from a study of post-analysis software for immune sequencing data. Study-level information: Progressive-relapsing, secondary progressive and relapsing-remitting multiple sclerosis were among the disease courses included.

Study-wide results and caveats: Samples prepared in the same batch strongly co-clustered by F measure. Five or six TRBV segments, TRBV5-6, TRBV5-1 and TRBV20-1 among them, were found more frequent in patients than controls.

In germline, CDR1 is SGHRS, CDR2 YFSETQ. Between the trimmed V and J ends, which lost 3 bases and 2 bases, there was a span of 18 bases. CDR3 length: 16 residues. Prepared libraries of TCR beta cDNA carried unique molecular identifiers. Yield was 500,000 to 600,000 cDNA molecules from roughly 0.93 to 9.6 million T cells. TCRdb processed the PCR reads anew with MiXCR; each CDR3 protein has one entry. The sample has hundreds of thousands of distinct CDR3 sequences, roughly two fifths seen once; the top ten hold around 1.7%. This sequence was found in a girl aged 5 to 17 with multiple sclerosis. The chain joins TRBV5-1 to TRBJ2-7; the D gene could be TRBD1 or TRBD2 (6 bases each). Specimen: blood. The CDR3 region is CASSYVRGAGTYEQYF. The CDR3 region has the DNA TGCGCCAGCAGCTATGTAAGGGGGGCTGGAACCTACGAGCAGTACTTC.